The 5 T cell receptor beta chains given below trace back to one sample, sequenced in a study of cytomegalovirus exposure and HLA in healthy donors. PCR involved 60 Vbeta and 13 Jbeta primers. The protocol was immunoSEQ multiplex PCR, while the TCRdb copy is restricted to in-frame clones and leaves out a portion. Among 150,000 to 200,000 clones listed, 70% to 80% were seen once. Sequenced input: PBMCs. All receptors derive from a woman aged 50 to 65 in good health and CMV-seronegative.

This sequence joins TRBV9 and TRBJ2-1, with 9 bases fitting TRBD1. Germline V gene data show CDR1 as SGDLS and CDR2 as YYNGEE. The V gene end was trimmed by 2 bases and the J gene end by 4 bases; junction bases not matched to a gene: 4. The CDR3 totals 15 residues. The CDR3 is CASSVGQGIYNEQFF. In DNA, the CDR3 is TGTGCCAGCAGCGTTGGACAGGGGATTTACAATGAGCAGTTCTTC.

The rearrangement joins TRBV7-9 to TRBJ1-6, with D maybe TRBD1 (6 bases). CDR3 size: 15 residues. The germline CDR1 and CDR2 sequences are SEHNR and FQNEAQ (reference sequence). Between the trimmed V and J ends, which lost 8 bases and 8 bases, there was a span of 19 bases. The CDR3: CASGPGGQGDSPLHF. CDR3 in DNA: TGTGCCAGCGGTCCCGGGGGGCAGGGCGATTCACCCCTCCACTTT.

This CDR3 is CASSQDPAGPSYEQYF. Written as DNA, the CDR3 is TGCGCCAGCAGCCAAGATCCGGCAGGGCCCTCCTACGAGCAGTACTTC. The chain is built from TRBV4-3 and TRBJ2-7; D is possibly TRBD1 (5 bases). CDR3 size: 16 residues. V shed 0 bases and J shed 0 bases, with 12 bases lying between them. CDR1 is LGHNA and CDR2 is YSLEER in the germline V gene.

The chain links TRBV9 to TRBJ1-6; perhaps TRBD1 as D (5 bases). The CDR3 is 14 residues long. V was clipped by 3 bases and J by 10 bases, with 14 bases between them. Germline CDR1 and CDR2: SGDLS and YYNGEE. CDR3 sequence reads: CASSAFQGDSPLHF. The CDR3 DNA reads as TGTGCCAGCAGCGCTTTCCAGGGCGACTCACCCCTCCACTTT.

In this sample, this clone turned up a few times. The CDR3 protein is CAIDRDSYNSPLHF. The CDR3 DNA reads as TGTGCCATCGACCGGGACAGTTATAATTCACCCCTCCACTTT. The chain has TRBV6-1 and TRBJ1-6, with TRBD1 identical over 7 bases. Germline V CDR1 and CDR2: MNHNS, SASEGT. J lost 4 bases, V lost 10 bases, and 7 bases had no gene match. The CDR3 sequence is 14 residues long.